These T cell receptor beta chains were read from a single sample in a study of shared clonotypes between healthy human individuals. Here immunoSEQ multiplex PCR was the method, and the copy in TCRdb shows in-frame clones only, minus some. This repertoire shows around 1,900,000 clones, just under 95% found once; its top ten account for more than 1.5%. The material sequenced was naive CD8+ T cells from PBMCs. The receptor source for this set is a man between 18 and 35 years old in good health. Some clones in this sample may be carry-over from other donors' samples. CDR3s include the opening cysteine and the closing phenylalanine or tryptophan. A D gene is named only where the DNA matches it firmly. Size values are once, few and many counts, or a class for expanded clones, and some rows have none.

-	-	TRBJ2-2	TRBV4-1	TGCGCCAGCAGCCAAGGAAGGGGCGCCGGGGAGCTGTTTTTT	CASSQGRGAGELFF
TRBD2	-	TRBJ2-1	TRBV19	TGTGCCAGTAGTATATCTAGCGGAACCGCCTACAATGAGCAGTTCTTC	CASSISSGTAYNEQFF
-	-	TRBJ2-3	TRBV27	TGTGCCAGCAGATCGGCAGATACGCAGTATTTT	CASRSADTQYF
TRBD1	-	TRBJ2-7	TRBV27	TGTGCCAGCACCTCCCGGACAGGGGCCTACGAGCAGTACTTC	CASTSRTGAYEQYF
-	-	TRBJ2-5	TRBV29-1	TGCAGCGTTGAATGGGGCAGGGCGGGTGAGACCCAGTACTTC	CSVEWGRAGETQYF
-	few	TRBJ1-1	TRBV11-2	TGTGCCAGCAGCCCTCCGGCCCTGGGGGAGGACACTGAAGCTTTCTTT	CASSPPALGEDTEAFF
TRBD2	-	TRBJ2-7	TRBV7-9	TGTGCCAGCAGCCCGGCGGGAGTCCCCTACGAGCAGTACTTC	CASSPAGVPYEQYF
-	few	TRBJ1-1	TRBV19	TGTGCCAGTACAATAGGTCCAGGGCGTGAAGCTTTCTTT	CASTIGPGREAFF
-	-	TRBJ2-5	TRBV6-6	TGTGCCAGCAGTTATCAGGGGAGTAAGGCGGAGACCCAGTACTTC	CASSYQGSKAETQYF
TRBD1	-	TRBJ1-2	TRBV28	TGTGCCAGCAGCCCTTCCCGGGACAGGGGTTACGGCTACACCTTC	CASSPSRDRGYGYTF